One sample yielded the 26 T cell receptor beta chains listed below, sequenced in a study of blood T cell repertoires in COVID-19. Only in-frame clones appear in the TCRdb table, and some are missing; sequencing was by immunoSEQ multiplex PCR. Of some 45,000 clones in the sample, 85% to 90% were seen once. The specimen sequenced was peripheral blood. The receptors originated from a human donor in a cohort sampled during active COVID-19.

V and J are TRBV4-1 and TRBJ2-5, with D possibly TRBD1 on 5 matching bases. V gave up 0 bases and J gave up 5 bases, with 10 bases separating them. The CDR3 is 14 amino acids. Germline V lookup: CDR1 MGHRA, CDR2 YSYEKL. The CDR3 loop is CASSQEQVWETQYF. CDR3 in DNA: TGCGCCAGCAGCCAAGAACAGGTTTGGGAGACCCAGTACTTC.

The gene calls are TRBV7-9 and TRBJ1-3; unclear D gene. In germline, CDR1 is SEHNR, CDR2 FQNEAQ (reference sequence). V dropped 3 bases and J dropped 0 bases, with 12 bases sitting between them. CDR3 size: 16 residues. The CDR3 sequence: CASSFAAWSSGNTIYF. For the CDR3, the DNA is TGTGCCAGCAGCTTCGCAGCGTGGAGCTCTGGAAACACCATATATTTT. The full variable domain, with the rest looked up from reference TRBV7-9 and TRBJ1-3, is DTGVSQNPRHKITKRGQNVTFRCDPISEHNRLYWYRQTLGQGPEFLTYFQNEAQLEKSRLLSDRFSAERPKGSFSTLEIQRTEQGDSAMYLCASSFAAWSSGNTIYFGEGSWLTVV.

The gene calls are TRBV7-3 and TRBJ2-3; 8 bases align to TRBD1. V shed 4 bases and J 10 bases; nucleotides not matched to a gene: 10. The CDR3 sequence is 14 residues long. The germline CDR1 and CDR2 sequences are SGHTA and FQGTGA. The DNA of the CDR3 is TGTGCCAGCAGCTCCTCGGGACAGGTTGACGCGCAGTATTTT. Protein: CASSSSGQVDAQYF.

This chain links TRBV7-8 with TRBJ1-4, with D perhaps TRBD1 (6 bases). Per germline, CDR1 SGHVS and CDR2 FQNEAQ. The CDR3 runs to 14 residues. Deletions cut 2 bases from V and 5 bases from J, with 9 bases between. CDR3 DNA sequence: TGTGCCAGCAGCTTACAGGGACACAATGAAAAACTGTTTTTT. It yields the protein CASSLQGHNEKLFF.

The chain couples TRBV7-9 to TRBJ1-1; 11 nucleotides match TRBD1. The germline V gene has CDR1 SEHNR and CDR2 FQNEAQ (reference sequence). CDR3 length: 17 residues. Trimming cost V 4 bases and J 0 bases; bases outside gene matches: 7. The CDR3: CASSSDRGRQMNTEAFF. The CDR3 DNA is TGTGCCAGCAGCTCGGACAGGGGGCGACAAATGAACACTGAAGCTTTCTTT.

V gene TRBV6-5 combines with J gene TRBJ2-3; D is unresolved. This CDR3 comprises 14 residues. Trimming pared 2 bases from V and 2 bases from J, leaving 8 bases between. Germline V gene sequence: CDR1 MNHEY, CDR2 SVGAGI. Here the CDR3 DNA reads TGTGCCAGCAGTTACCAGGCTAACACAGATACGCAGTATTTT. It codes for CASSYQANTDTQYF.

The gene calls are TRBV7-6 and TRBJ2-1, with D possibly being TRBD1 (5 bases). V gave up 5 bases and J gave up 5 bases, with 13 bases separating them. The CDR3 has 14 residues. Germline assignment: CDR1 SGHVS and CDR2 FNYEAQ. CDR3 loop: CASSQRIGDNEQFF. The CDR3 bases are TGTGCCAGCAGCCAAAGAATAGGGGACAATGAGCAGTTCTTC.

This clone has just a few counts. The chain recombines TRBV3-1 (or the pseudogene TRBV3-2) with TRBJ2-7, with TRBD1 identical over 7 bases. The ends lost 0 bases at V and 3 bases at J; junction bases unmatched: 11. Germline V gene sequence: CDR1 LGHDT, CDR2 YNNKEL (reference sequence). The CDR3 runs 17 residues. The CDR3 nucleotides read TGTGCCAGCAGCCAAGATCGGATCAGGGACAGAGGCTACGAGCAGTACTTC. As protein: CASSQDRIRDRGYEQYF.

The CDR3 reads CASSGGLAYQETQYF. DNA of the CDR3: TGTGCCAGCAGCGGGGGACTTGCGTACCAAGAGACCCAGTACTTC. V and J are TRBV9 and TRBJ2-5, with D perhaps matching TRBD2 (6 bases). The germline V gene has CDR1 SGDLS and CDR2 YYNGEE. Trimming cost V 3 bases and J 0 bases, with 12 bases left between them. The CDR3 runs 15 residues. The full variable domain, with the rest looked up from reference TRBV9 and TRBJ2-5, is DSGVTQTPKHLITATGQRVTLRCSPRSGDLSVYWYQQSLDQGLQFLIQYYNGEERAKGNILERFSAQQFPDLHSELNLSSLELGDSALYFCASSGGLAYQETQYFGPGTRLLVL.

The CDR3: CASSFQGGPETQYF. The CDR3 DNA reads TGTGCCAGCAGCTTCCAAGGGGGCCCGGAGACCCAGTACTTC. V and J are TRBV7-2 and TRBJ2-5; 7 bases line up with TRBD1. The CDR3 spans 14 residues. Trimming took 3 bases from V and 5 from J; bases not matched to a gene: 6. Germline V gene sequence: CDR1 SGHTA, CDR2 FQGNSA.

This clone was counted once. The rearrangement links TRBV7-2 to TRBJ2-5; 11 bases are shared with TRBD2. Germline loops: CDR1 SGHTA, CDR2 FQGNSA. V lost 7 bases, J lost 5 bases, and 18 bases stayed unmatched. The CDR3 totals 18 residues. DNA for the CDR3: TGTGCCAGCACCCCACCTTGGGGTAGCGGGGGGGCCGGGGAGACCCAGTACTTC. Its translation: CASTPPWGSGGAGETQYF.

V usage is TRBV4-2 and J usage is TRBJ2-3; D is unclear. The V end lost 1 base, the J end lost 0 bases, and 8 bases lay between the germline ends. This CDR3 is built from 15 residues. Germline-derived CDR1 and CDR2 are LGHNA and YNFKEQ. CDR3 amino acids: CASSQAPSSTDTQYF. The DNA of the CDR3 is TGTGCCAGCAGCCAAGCCCCCTCGAGCACAGATACGCAGTATTTT.

The chain has TRBV7-3 and TRBJ1-2; maybe TRBD1 (6 bases). This CDR3 has 20 residues. The V end was cut by 2 bases, the J end by 2 bases, with 27 bases between. The germline CDR1 and CDR2 sequences are SGHTA and FQGTGA. The CDR3 sequence is CASSLGLISPPDRINYGYTF. CDR3 in DNA: TGTGCCAGCAGCTTAGGATTGATATCCCCCCCTGACAGGATCAACTATGGCTACACCTTC.

Here the CDR3 DNA reads TGCGCCAGCAGCCAAGGTGCAAGAGCCGGGGAGCTGTTTTTT. Translating gives CASSQGARAGELFF. J is TRBJ2-2 and V is TRBV4-1; D gene uncertain. From germline, CDR1 is MGHRA and CDR2 YSYEKL. The CDR3 runs to 14 residues. Trimming removed 1 base at V and 6 bases at J, with 9 bases between.

V and J are TRBV6-1 and TRBJ2-3; 11 bases match TRBD1. Germline V gene lookup returns CDR1 MNHNS and CDR2 SASEGT. The CDR3 spans 15 residues. Unmatched junction bases numbered 3, after V lost 2 bases and J lost 5 bases. This CDR3 reads CASSEMGTGGDTQYF. The CDR3 DNA follows: TGTGCCAGCAGTGAAATGGGGACAGGGGGAGATACGCAGTATTTT.

This chain uses TRBV21-1 with TRBJ2-7; TRBD1, the table's D call, lacks a check against the DNA. TRBV21-1 corresponds to a pseudogene. The CDR3 covers 12 residues. Here the CDR3 DNA reads TGTGCCAGCAGCAGGGACACCTACGAGCAGTACTTC. Amino acids: CASSRDTYEQYF.

The chain has TRBV5-4 and TRBJ2-3; 13 nucleotides align to TRBD2. Trimming at V came to 0 bases and at J to 1 base, leaving 2 bases not matched to a gene. The CDR3 spans 17 residues. Germline loops: CDR1 SGHNT, CDR2 YYREEE (reference sequence). CDR3 coding DNA: TGTGCCAGCAGCTTGGGACTAGCGGGGGGTGGCACAGATACGCAGTATTTT. Protein sequence: CASSLGLAGGGTDTQYF.

This clone came up once. This chain links TRBV9 with TRBJ1-1, with D hard to call. The CDR3 contains 12 residues. Trimming stripped 4 bases from V and 9 bases from J, with 13 bases between. Germline CDR1 and CDR2: SGDLS and YYNGEE. The CDR3 region has the DNA TGTGCCAGCAGCCCAGACGTGGGCAAAGCTTTCTTT. Its protein is CASSPDVGKAFF.

The chain combines TRBV18 with TRBJ1-6; TRBD1 matches 8 bases. Germline V gene data show CDR1 as KGHSH and CDR2 as LQKENI. The CDR3 has 17 residues. The V and J ends lost 3 bases and 9 bases, in that order; junction bases with no gene match: 13. The CDR3 region is CASSPEETQGDGSPLHF. CDR3 in DNA: TGTGCCAGCTCACCTGAGGAGACACAGGGGGATGGTTCACCCCTCCACTTT.

This rearrangement joins TRBV6-6 to TRBJ1-6; the match to TRBD1 covers 9 bases. The CDR3 contains 15 residues. In germline, CDR1 is MNHNY, CDR2 SVGAGI (reference sequence). Unmatched junction bases numbered 7, after V lost 6 bases and J lost 7 bases. The DNA of the CDR3 is TGTGCCAGCAGATCCCCCGGGACAGGGAATTCACCCCTCCACTTT. Translation: CASRSPGTGNSPLHF.

Comments on this clone: One end of the junction is discordant with germline, which a read error may explain. The chain couples TRBV20-1 to TRBJ1-2, with D possibly being TRBD1 (6 bases). The germline V gene has CDR1 DFQATT and CDR2 SNEGSKA (reference sequence). The CDR3 covers 10 residues. The CDR3 protein is CSARRDMAFF. DNA of the CDR3: TGCAGTGCTCGCCGGGACATGGCCTTTTTC.

The chain couples TRBV4-2 to TRBJ2-3; 7 positions agree with TRBD1. Germline V gives CDR1 LGHNA, CDR2 YNFKEQ. With 3 bases clipped from V and 2 bases from J, the junction kept 8 bases outside the gene matches. The CDR3 spans 16 residues. The CDR3 is CASSQDDTGATDTQYF. DNA for the CDR3: TGTGCCAGCAGCCAGGATGATACAGGGGCCACAGATACGCAGTATTTT.

CDR3 coding DNA: TGTGCCAGTGAAGGGGTAGAGGGCACAGATACGCAGTATTTT. It yields the protein CASEGVEGTDTQYF. The V gene is TRBV19, the J gene TRBJ2-3; possibly TRBD1 for D (5 bases). The CDR3 has 14 residues. CDR1 is LNHDA, CDR2 SQIVND, per germline (reference sequence). Trimming pared 8 bases from V and 1 base from J, leaving 13 bases between.

CDR3 DNA: TGTGCCAGCAGCCAATCTTCCGGGTTATCGGCTTTCTTT. Translated: CASSQSSGLSAFF. The genes are TRBV16 and TRBJ1-1; the D is unclear. The CDR3 is 13 amino acids. The germline V gene encodes CDR1 KGHSY and CDR2 FQNENV. Trimming took off 0 bases at V and 11 bases at J, with 13 bases between the two ends.

This chain uses TRBV6-2 or TRBV6-3 with TRBJ1-4; 7 bases line up with TRBD1. J lost 3 bases, V lost 2 bases, and 6 bases had no gene match. Germline CDR1 MNHEY, CDR2 SVGEGT. This CDR3 comprises 16 residues. Here the CDR3 reads CASSYISGTANEKLFF. CDR3 nucleotides: TGTGCCAGCAGTTACATCTCCGGGACAGCTAATGAAAAACTGTTTTTT.

The chain uses TRBV6-2 or TRBV6-3 and TRBJ2-3, with TRBD2 identical over 9 bases. This CDR3 spans 18 amino acids. Unmatched junction bases numbered 13, after V lost 4 bases and J lost 2 bases. Germline-derived CDR1 and CDR2 are MNHEY and SVGEGT. In nucleotides, the CDR3 is TGTGCCAGCAGTTTCCAGATAGCGGGGGCCAAGTCCACAGATACGCAGTATTTT. Encoded protein: CASSFQIAGAKSTDTQYF.